This paragraph reports one T cell receptor (beta chain). Its cognate antigen is unknown. The investigators amplified TCR beta CDR3 regions from RNA transcripts. The TCR CDR3 first-round RT-PCR relied on the HTBI primer set. TCRdb fed the multiplex PCR reads into MiXCR, producing one record per CDR3 protein. The sample holds 540,000 or so distinct CDR3 sequences, about half seen once. This sample is part of a study of T cells in Graves' hyperthyroidism and ophthalmopathy. Study findings and constraints: Most thyroid clonotypes with frequency above 0.001 were detected in blood.

V trimming: 10 bases; J trimming: 2 bases; junction bases outside the gene matches: 11. There are 15 residues in the CDR3. The germline V gene encodes CDR1 SNHLY and CDR2 FYNNEI. The diagnoses drew upon clinical symptoms, serum thyroxine and TRAb, thyroid ultrasound and orbital computed tomography. The sequenced sample consisted of peripheral blood or thyroid tissue (not recorded which). This clonotype was obtained from an adult woman with Graves' disease, either hyperthyroidism or ophthalmopathy (not recorded which). The chain is built from TRBV2 and TRBJ1-5; TRBD1 agrees at 7 bases. In DNA form, the CDR3 reads TGTGCCACCAAGACAAGACAGGGCGGCAATCAGCCCCAGCATTTT. Protein product: CATKTRQGGNQPQHF.